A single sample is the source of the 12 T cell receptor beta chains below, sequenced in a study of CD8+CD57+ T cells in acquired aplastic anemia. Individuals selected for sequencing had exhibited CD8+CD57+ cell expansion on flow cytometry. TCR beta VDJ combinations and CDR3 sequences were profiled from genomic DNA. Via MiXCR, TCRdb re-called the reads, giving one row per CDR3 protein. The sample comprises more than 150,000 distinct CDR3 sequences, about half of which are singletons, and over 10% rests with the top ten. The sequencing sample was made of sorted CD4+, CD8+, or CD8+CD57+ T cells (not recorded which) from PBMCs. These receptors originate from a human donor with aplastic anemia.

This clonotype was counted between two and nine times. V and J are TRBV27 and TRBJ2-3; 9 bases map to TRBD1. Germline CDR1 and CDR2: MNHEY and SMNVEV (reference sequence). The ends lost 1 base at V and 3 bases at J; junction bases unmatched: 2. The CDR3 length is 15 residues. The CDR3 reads CASSLWGTGTDTQYF. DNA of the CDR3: TGTGCCAGCAGTTTATGGGGGACAGGGACAGATACGCAGTATTTT.

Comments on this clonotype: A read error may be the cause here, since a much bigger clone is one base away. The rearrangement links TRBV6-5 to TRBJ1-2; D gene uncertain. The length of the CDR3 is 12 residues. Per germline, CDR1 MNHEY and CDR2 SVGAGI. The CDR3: CVSSYSTGGYTF. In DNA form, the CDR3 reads TGTGTCAGCAGTTACTCGACTGGGGGCTACACCTTC.

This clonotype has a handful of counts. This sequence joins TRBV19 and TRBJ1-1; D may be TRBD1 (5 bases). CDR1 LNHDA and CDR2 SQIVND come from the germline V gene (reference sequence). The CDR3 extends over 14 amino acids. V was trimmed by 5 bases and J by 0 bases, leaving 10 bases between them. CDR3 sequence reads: CASSLGVMNTEAFF. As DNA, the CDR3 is TGTGCCAGTAGTCTAGGGGTTATGAACACTGAAGCTTTCTTT.

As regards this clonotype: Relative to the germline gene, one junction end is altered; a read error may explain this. CDR3 residues: CDSSIGAEGNSPLHF. The CDR3 bases are TGTGACAGTAGTATAGGAGCGGAGGGCAATTCACCCCTCCACTTT. This chain connects TRBV19 to TRBJ1-6, with D unclear. From germline, CDR1 is LNHDA and CDR2 SQIVND (reference sequence). This CDR3 spans 15 amino acids.

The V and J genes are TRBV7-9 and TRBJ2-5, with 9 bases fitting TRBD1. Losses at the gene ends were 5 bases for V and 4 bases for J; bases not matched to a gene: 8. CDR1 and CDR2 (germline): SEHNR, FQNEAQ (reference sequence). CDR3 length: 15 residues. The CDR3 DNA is TGTGCCAGCAGCCAGGGACAGGGTAGGGGAGAGACCCAGTACTTC. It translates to CASSQGQGRGETQYF.

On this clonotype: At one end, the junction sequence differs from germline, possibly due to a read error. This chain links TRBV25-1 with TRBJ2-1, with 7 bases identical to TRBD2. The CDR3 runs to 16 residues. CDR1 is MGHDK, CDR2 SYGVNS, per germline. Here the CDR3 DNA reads TGTGCCAGCAGCGAATGGGAGGGAGCTGGATACAATGAGCAGTTCTTC. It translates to CASSEWEGAGYNEQFF.

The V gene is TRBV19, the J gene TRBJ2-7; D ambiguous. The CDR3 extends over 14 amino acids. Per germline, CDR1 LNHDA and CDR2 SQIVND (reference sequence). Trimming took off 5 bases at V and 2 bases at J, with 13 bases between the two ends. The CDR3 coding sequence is TGTGCCAGTAGTCCCCAGGTCAATCCCTACGAGCAGTACTTC. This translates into CASSPQVNPYEQYF.

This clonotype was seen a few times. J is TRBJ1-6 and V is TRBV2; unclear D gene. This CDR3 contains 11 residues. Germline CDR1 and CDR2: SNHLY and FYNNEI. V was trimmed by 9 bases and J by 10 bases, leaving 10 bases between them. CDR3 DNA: TGTGCCAGTGGGGAGGAATCACCCCTCCACTTT. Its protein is CASGEESPLHF.

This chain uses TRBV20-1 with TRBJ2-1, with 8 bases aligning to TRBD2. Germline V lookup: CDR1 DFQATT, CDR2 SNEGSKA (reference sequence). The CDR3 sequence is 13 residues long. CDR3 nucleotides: TGCAGGGCAGAGACGGGAGGGCTGGGTGAGCAGTTCTTC. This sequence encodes CRAETGGLGEQFF.

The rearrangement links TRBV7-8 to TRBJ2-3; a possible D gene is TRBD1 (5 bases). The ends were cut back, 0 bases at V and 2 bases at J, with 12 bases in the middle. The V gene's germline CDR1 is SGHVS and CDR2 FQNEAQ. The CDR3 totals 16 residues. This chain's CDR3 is CASSLARVRFTDTQYF. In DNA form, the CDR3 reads TGTGCCAGCAGCTTAGCCAGGGTTCGCTTCACAGATACGCAGTATTTT.

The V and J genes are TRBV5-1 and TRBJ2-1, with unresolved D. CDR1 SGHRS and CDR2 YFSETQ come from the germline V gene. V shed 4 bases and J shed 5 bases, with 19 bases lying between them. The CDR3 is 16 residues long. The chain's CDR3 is CASSQDWGNTNNEQFF. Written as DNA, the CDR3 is TGCGCCAGCAGCCAAGATTGGGGAAACACCAACAATGAGCAGTTCTTC. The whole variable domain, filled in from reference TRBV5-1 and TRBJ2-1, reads KAGVTQTPRYLIKTRGQQVTLSCSPISGHRSVSWYQQTPGQGLQFLFEYFSETQRNKGNFPGRFSGRQFSNSRSEMNVSTLELGDSALYLCASSQDWGNTNNEQFFGPGTRLTVL.

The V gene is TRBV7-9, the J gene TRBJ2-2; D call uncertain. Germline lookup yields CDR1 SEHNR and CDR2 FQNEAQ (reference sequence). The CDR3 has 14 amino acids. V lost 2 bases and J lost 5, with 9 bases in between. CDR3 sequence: CASSLNDWTGELFF. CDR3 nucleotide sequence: TGTGCCAGCAGCTTAAATGACTGGACCGGGGAGCTGTTTTTT.